These 19 T cell receptor beta chains originate from one sample sequenced in a study of cytomegalovirus exposure and HLA in healthy donors. Primers included in the PCR were 60 Vbeta and 13 Jbeta primers. Assay: immunoSEQ multiplex PCR; the TCRdb copy retains only in-frame clones and omits some. The table lists 150,000 to 200,000 clones, around 77% of them singletons. Sequenced sample: PBMCs. The receptors originated from a man aged 35 to 55 in good health and CMV-seronegative.

This clone appeared once. The rearrangement joins TRBV27 to TRBJ2-1, with 15 positions matching TRBD2. The CDR3 runs 16 residues. V lost 4 bases, J lost 7 bases, and 5 bases stayed unmatched. Germline V gene sequence: CDR1 MNHEY, CDR2 SMNVEV (reference sequence). CDR3 nucleotide sequence: TGTGCCAGCAGTTCCCCCGGGACTAGCGGGAGGAATGAGCAGTTCTTC. This translates into CASSSPGTSGRNEQFF.

The chain has TRBV7-9 and TRBJ2-5; 7 bases agree with TRBD2. The germline V gene encodes CDR1 SEHNR and CDR2 FQNEAQ (reference sequence). Trimming at V came to 2 bases and at J to 3 bases, leaving 12 bases not matched to a gene. The CDR3 is made up of 17 amino acids. The CDR3 is CASSLPSLGGSEETQYF. The CDR3 bases are TGTGCCAGCAGCTTACCTTCGCTCGGGGGGAGTGAAGAGACCCAGTACTTC.

The chain recombines TRBV28 with TRBJ2-7; TRBD2 agrees at 9 bases. The V and J ends lost 1 base and 4 bases, in that order; junction bases with no gene match: 20. Looked up from germline, CDR1 is MDHEN and CDR2 is SYDVKM. The CDR3 loop spans 20 amino acids. The CDR3 protein is CASSLYPGTSSGNDRYEQYF. As DNA, the CDR3 is TGTGCCAGCAGTTTATATCCAGGGACTTCTAGCGGGAACGATCGGTACGAGCAGTACTTC.

CDR3 coding DNA: TGTGCCAGCAGTGGACAGGGGGCAGAGGGCTACACCTTC. Translating it yields CASSGQGAEGYTF. This rearrangement joins TRBV6-1 to TRBJ1-2, with 10 bases aligning to TRBD1. The CDR3 extends over 13 amino acids. The germline V gene has CDR1 MNHNS and CDR2 SASEGT. J lost 8 bases, V lost 4 bases, and 4 bases had no gene match.

The V and J genes are TRBV30 and TRBJ1-5, with D possibly matching TRBD1 (6 bases). Germline V gene sequence: CDR1 GTSNPN, CDR2 SVGIG (reference sequence). CDR3 size: 14 residues. Trimming stripped 1 base from V and 4 bases from J, with 11 bases between. The DNA for the CDR3 is TGTGCCTGGAGTGGGGGGCACTTTAATCAGCCCCAGCATTTT. This sequence encodes CAWSGGHFNQPQHF.

The V call is TRBV6-5, the J call TRBJ2-7; tentatively, D is TRBD2 (6 bases). From germline, CDR1 is MNHEY and CDR2 SVGAGI. This CDR3 is 15 amino acids long. V was trimmed by 5 bases and J by 0 bases, leaving 14 bases between them. CDR3 loop: CASSPGTLSSYEQYV. In nucleotides, the CDR3 is TGTGCCAGCAGTCCCGGGACTTTAAGCTCCTACGAGCAGTACGTC.

The chain is built from TRBV6-1 and TRBJ2-6, with D hard to call. The CDR3 has 16 residues. Looked up from germline, CDR1 is MNHNS and CDR2 is SASEGT. Trimming removed 0 bases at V and 0 bases at J, with 6 bases between. The CDR3 is CASSEARSSGANVLTF. The DNA for the CDR3 is TGTGCCAGCAGTGAAGCTAGGAGCTCTGGGGCCAACGTCCTGACTTTC.

This clone was picked up one time. The V call is TRBV10-3, the J call TRBJ2-1; D remains unclear. V shed 3 bases and J shed 0 bases, with 6 bases lying between them. Looked up from germline, CDR1 is ENHRY and CDR2 is SYGVKD. This CDR3 spans 14 amino acids. Written as DNA, the CDR3 is TGTGCCATCAGTGACGTTAACTCCTACAATGAGCAGTTCTTC. Encoded protein: CAISDVNSYNEQFF.

This chain connects TRBV5-1 to TRBJ2-7, with 8 nucleotides matching TRBD2. Trimming cost V 1 base and J 4 bases; bases outside gene matches: 13. The germline V gene has CDR1 SGHRS and CDR2 YFSETQ. This CDR3 is 17 amino acids long. CDR3 region: CASSLKAPSGSEYEQYF. The CDR3 DNA reads TGCGCCAGCAGCTTGAAAGCCCCCAGCGGGAGTGAATACGAGCAGTACTTC.

This chain links TRBV9 with TRBJ2-1; 7 nucleotides agree with TRBD2. Germline V gives CDR1 SGDLS, CDR2 YYNGEE. This CDR3 region has 15 residues. V lost 4 bases to trimming and J lost 6 bases; unmatched junction nucleotides: 10. The CDR3 here is CASSPQAGNVNEQFF. The CDR3 DNA follows: TGTGCCAGCAGCCCCCAAGCGGGAAACGTCAATGAGCAGTTCTTC. The entire variable domain, with the rest obtained from reference TRBV9 and TRBJ2-1, is as follows: DSGVTQTPKHLITATGQRVTLRCSPRSGDLSVYWYQQSLDQGLQFLIQYYNGEERAKGNILERFSAQQFPDLHSELNLSSLELGDSALYFCASSPQAGNVNEQFFGPGTRLTVL.

The chain has TRBV29-1 and TRBJ1-4, with D tentatively TRBD1 (6 bases). CDR1 and CDR2 (germline): SQVTM, ANQGSEA. CDR3 length: 12 amino acids. CDR3 sequence: CCCRRGNEKLFF. The CDR3 DNA reads as TGCTGTTGTCGCAGGGGCAATGAAAAACTGTTTTTT.

The gene calls are TRBV10-3 and TRBJ1-3; possibly TRBD1 for D (5 bases). Trimming took off 6 bases at V and 3 bases at J, with 15 bases between the two ends. The germline V gene has CDR1 ENHRY and CDR2 SYGVKD. The CDR3 is 15 amino acids. The CDR3 region has the DNA TGTGCCATCAGGACAGTAGGGGTCCGTGGAAACACCATATATTTT. Translating gives CAIRTVGVRGNTIYF.

V gene TRBV4-2 combines with J gene TRBJ2-1, with a possible D match to TRBD2 (6 bases). Germline CDR1 and CDR2: LGHNA and YNFKEQ. This CDR3 comprises 17 residues. V was trimmed by 0 bases and J by 2 bases, leaving 14 bases between them. CDR3 residues: CASSQDWTRGPYNEQFF. CDR3 bases: TGTGCCAGCAGCCAAGATTGGACGCGGGGCCCCTACAATGAGCAGTTCTTC.

The chain couples TRBV4-1 to TRBJ2-5; 10 bases fit TRBD1. The germline V gene has CDR1 MGHRA and CDR2 YSYEKL. V dropped 4 bases and J dropped 5; count of bases not matched to a gene: 10. CDR3 length equals 16 residues. The CDR3 DNA follows: TGCGCCAGCAGCCCAGACAGGGGGCAGGTTTTGGAGACCCAGTACTTC. Amino acid sequence: CASSPDRGQVLETQYF.

The CDR3 bases are TGTGCCAGCAGCAAAGTCCGAATCCCCGGGACAAGGCAGGAAGATCAGCCCCAGCATTTT. As protein: CASSKVRIPGTRQEDQPQHF. The rearrangement uses TRBV21-1 and TRBJ1-5; TRBD1 was called by the table and not checked on the DNA. TRBV21-1 counts as a pseudogene. The CDR3 runs to 20 residues.

This chain uses TRBV21-1 with TRBJ1-2. TRBV21-1 is a documented pseudogene. The CDR3 has 15 amino acids. In DNA form, the CDR3 reads TGTGCCAGCAGCAAGGGGGGGGATCATAACTATGGCTACACCTTC. This sequence encodes CASSKGGDHNYGYTF.

This chain links TRBV5-8 with TRBJ1-2, with 9 bases identical to TRBD1. The CDR3 is 15 amino acids. Germline CDR1 and CDR2: SGHTS and YDEGEE. The junction had 10 bases not matched to a gene; V was cut back by 3 bases and J by 7 bases. The CDR3 is CASSSRTGVSGGYTF. The CDR3 DNA reads as TGTGCCAGCAGCTCCCGGACAGGGGTGTCCGGTGGCTACACCTTC. Looking up the rest from reference TRBV5-8 and TRBJ1-2 gives the full variable domain: EAGVTQSPTHLIKTRGQQATLRCSPISGHTSVYWYQQALGLGLQFLLWYDEGEERNRGNFPPRFSGRQFPNYSSELNVNALELEDSALYLCASSSRTGVSGGYTFGSGTRLTVV.

This chain uses TRBV6-5 with TRBJ2-1; 10 nucleotides match TRBD2. J gave up 4 bases and V 4 bases, and 4 bases lay outside the gene matches. The CDR3 covers 15 residues. Germline CDR1 reads MNHEY; CDR2 reads SVGAGI. CDR3 residues: CASSSSGRAYNEQFF. The CDR3 region has the DNA TGTGCCAGCAGTTCCAGCGGGAGGGCTTACAATGAGCAGTTCTTC.

The CDR3, as DNA: TGTGCCAGCAGCCCACAGGGGTCTGGAAACACCATATATTTT. Translation gives CASSPQGSGNTIYF. This chain connects TRBV14 to TRBJ1-3; 7 bases fit TRBD1. CDR3 length: 14 residues. Germline V gene lookup returns CDR1 SGHDN and CDR2 FVKESK. With V trimmed by 4 bases and J by 1 base, 1 base remained unmatched.